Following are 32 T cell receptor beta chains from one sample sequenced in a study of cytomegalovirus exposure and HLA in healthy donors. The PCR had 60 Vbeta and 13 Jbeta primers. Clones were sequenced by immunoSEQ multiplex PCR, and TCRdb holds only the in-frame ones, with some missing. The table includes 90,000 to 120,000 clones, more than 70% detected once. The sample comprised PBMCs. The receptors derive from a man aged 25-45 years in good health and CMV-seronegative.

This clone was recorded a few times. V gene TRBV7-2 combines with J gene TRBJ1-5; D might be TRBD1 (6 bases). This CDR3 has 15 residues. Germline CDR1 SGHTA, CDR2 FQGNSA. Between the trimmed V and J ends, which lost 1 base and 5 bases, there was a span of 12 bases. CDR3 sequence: CASSLVRGADQPQHF. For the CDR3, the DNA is TGTGCCAGCAGCTTAGTTCGGGGGGCGGATCAGCCCCAGCATTTT.

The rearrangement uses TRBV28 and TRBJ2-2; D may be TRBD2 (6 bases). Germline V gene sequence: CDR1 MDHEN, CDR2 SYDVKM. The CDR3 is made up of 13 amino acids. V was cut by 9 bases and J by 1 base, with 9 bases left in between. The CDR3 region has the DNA TGTGCCAGTCTAGCGAGGAACACCGGGGAGCTGTTTTTT. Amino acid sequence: CASLARNTGELFF.

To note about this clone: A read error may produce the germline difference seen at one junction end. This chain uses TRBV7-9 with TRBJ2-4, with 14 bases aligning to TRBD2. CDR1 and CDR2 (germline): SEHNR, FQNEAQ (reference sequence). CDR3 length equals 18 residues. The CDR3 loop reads CSSSPAPGLAGVKNIQYF. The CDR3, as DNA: TGTTCCAGCAGCCCAGCGCCGGGACTAGCGGGGGTCAAAAACATTCAGTACTTC.

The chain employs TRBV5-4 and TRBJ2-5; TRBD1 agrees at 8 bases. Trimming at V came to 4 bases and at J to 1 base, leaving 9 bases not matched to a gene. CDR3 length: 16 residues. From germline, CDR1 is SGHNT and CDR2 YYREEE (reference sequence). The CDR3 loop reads CASSQSYRGAQETQYF. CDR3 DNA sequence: TGTGCCAGCAGCCAATCCTACAGGGGGGCCCAAGAGACCCAGTACTTC.

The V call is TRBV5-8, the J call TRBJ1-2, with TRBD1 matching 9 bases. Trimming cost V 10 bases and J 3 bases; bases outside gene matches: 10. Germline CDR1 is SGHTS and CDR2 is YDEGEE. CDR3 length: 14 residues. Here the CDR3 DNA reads TGTGCCGCTCTGAACAGGGGGCGAGACTATGGCTACACCTTC. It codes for CAALNRGRDYGYTF.

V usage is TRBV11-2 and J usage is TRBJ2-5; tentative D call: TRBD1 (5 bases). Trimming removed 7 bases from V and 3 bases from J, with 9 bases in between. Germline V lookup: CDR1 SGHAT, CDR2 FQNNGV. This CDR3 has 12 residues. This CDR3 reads CASMGREETQYF. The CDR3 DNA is TGTGCCAGCATGGGGCGCGAAGAGACCCAGTACTTC.

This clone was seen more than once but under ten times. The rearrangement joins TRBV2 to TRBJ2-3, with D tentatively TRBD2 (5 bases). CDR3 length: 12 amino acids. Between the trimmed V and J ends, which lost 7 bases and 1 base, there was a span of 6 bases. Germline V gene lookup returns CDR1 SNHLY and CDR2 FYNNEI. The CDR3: CASMRGTDTQYF. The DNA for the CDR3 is TGTGCCAGCATGAGGGGCACAGATACGCAGTATTTT.

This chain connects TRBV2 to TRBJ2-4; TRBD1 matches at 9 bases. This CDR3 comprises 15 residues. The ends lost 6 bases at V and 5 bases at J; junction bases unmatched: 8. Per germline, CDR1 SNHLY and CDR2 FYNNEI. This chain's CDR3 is CASRRDRAGENIQYF. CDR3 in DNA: TGTGCCAGCAGGCGGGACAGGGCGGGAGAAAACATTCAGTACTTC.

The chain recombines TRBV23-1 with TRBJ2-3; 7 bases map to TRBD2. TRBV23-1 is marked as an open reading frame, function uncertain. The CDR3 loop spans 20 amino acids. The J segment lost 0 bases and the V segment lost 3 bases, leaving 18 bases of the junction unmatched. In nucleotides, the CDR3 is TGCGCCAGCAGTCATTCAATTGCCCACGGCGCGGGAGCTAGCACAGATACGCAGTATTTT. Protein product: CASSHSIAHGAGASTDTQYF.

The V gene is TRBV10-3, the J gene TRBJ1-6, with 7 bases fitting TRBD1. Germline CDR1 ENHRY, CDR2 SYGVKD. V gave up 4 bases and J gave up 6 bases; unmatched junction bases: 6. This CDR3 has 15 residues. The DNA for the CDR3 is TGTGCCATCAGTGGGCTGGCAGGGGGTAATTCACCCCTCCACTTT. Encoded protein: CAISGLAGGNSPLHF.

CDR3 protein: CASSRGTGGRSDTQYF. In DNA form, the CDR3 reads TGTGCCAGCAGCAGGGGTACAGGGGGAAGGTCAGATACGCAGTATTTT. The chain links TRBV5-4 to TRBJ2-3; TRBD1 matches at 8 bases. Unmatched junction bases numbered 11, after V lost 4 bases and J lost 4 bases. Germline-derived CDR1 and CDR2 are SGHNT and YYREEE (reference sequence). The CDR3 sequence is 16 residues long.

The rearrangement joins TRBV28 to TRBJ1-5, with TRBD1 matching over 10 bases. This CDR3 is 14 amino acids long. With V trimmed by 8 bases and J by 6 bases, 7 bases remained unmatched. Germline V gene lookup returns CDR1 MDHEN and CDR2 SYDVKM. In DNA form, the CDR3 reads TGTGCCAGCGCAGGGACAGGGGTTGGTCAGCCCCAGCATTTT. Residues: CASAGTGVGQPQHF.

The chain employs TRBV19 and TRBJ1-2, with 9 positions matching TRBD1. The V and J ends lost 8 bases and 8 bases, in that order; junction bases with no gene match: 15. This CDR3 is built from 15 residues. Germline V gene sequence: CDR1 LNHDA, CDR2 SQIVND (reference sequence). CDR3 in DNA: TGTGCCAGTCTTCCCGCCGGGACAGGGTTTGGCGGCTACACCTTC. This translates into CASLPAGTGFGGYTF.

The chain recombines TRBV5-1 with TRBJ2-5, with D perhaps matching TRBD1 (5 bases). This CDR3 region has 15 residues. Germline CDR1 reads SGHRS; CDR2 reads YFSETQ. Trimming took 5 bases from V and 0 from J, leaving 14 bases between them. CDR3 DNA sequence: TGCGCCAGCAGTCAGACAGCTACGTACCAAGAGACCCAGTACTTC. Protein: CASSQTATYQETQYF.

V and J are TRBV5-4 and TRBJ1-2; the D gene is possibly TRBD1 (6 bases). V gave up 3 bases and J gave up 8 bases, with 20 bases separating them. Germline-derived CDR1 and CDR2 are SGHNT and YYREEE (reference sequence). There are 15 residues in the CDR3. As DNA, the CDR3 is TGTGCCAGCAGCTCCCTCCAGAGGGGGGGGCTCGGCTACACCTTC. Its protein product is CASSSLQRGGLGYTF.

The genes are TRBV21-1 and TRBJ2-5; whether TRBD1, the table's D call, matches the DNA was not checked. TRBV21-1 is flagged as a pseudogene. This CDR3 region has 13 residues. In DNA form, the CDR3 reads TGTGCCAGCAGCCGGGACAGACAAGAGACCCAGTACTTC. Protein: CASSRDRQETQYF.

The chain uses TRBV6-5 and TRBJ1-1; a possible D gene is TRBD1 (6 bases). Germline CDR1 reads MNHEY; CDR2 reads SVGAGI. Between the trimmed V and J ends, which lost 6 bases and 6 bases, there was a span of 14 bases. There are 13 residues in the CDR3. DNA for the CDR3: TGTGCCAGCAGAACCCAGGGGTTTCCTGAAGCTTTCTTT. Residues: CASRTQGFPEAFF.

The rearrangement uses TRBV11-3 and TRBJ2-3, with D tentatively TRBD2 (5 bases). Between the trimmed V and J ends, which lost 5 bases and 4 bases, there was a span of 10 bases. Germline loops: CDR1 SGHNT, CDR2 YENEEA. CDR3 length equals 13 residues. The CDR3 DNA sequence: TGTGCCAGCAGCAAAGATAGCGCAGATACGCAGTATTTT. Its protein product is CASSKDSADTQYF. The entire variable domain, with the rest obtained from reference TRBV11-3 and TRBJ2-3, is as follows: EAGVVQSPRYKIIEKKQPVAFWCNPISGHNTLYWYLQNLGQGPELLIRYENEEAVDDSQLPKDRFSAERLKGVDSTLKIQPAELGDSAVYLCASSKDSADTQYFGPGTRLTVL.

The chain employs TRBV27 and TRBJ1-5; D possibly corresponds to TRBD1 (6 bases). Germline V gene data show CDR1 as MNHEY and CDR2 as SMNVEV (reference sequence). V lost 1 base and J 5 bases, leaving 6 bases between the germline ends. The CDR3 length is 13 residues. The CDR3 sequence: CASSLYRDQPQHF. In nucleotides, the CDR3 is TGTGCCAGCAGTTTATACAGGGATCAGCCCCAGCATTTT.

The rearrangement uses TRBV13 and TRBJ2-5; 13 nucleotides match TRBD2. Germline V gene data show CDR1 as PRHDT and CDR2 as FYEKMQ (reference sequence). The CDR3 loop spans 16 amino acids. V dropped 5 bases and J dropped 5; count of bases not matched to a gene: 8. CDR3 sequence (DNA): TGTGCCAGCAGCCTTGTAGGACTAGCGGGAGCGGAGACCCAGTACTTC. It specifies CASSLVGLAGAETQYF.

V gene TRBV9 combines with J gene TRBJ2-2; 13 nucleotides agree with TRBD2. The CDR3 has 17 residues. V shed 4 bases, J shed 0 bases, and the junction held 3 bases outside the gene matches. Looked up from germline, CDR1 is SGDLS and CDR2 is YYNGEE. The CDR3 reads CASSPGLAGSNTGELFF. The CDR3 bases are TGTGCCAGCAGCCCGGGACTAGCGGGATCGAACACCGGGGAGCTGTTTTTT.

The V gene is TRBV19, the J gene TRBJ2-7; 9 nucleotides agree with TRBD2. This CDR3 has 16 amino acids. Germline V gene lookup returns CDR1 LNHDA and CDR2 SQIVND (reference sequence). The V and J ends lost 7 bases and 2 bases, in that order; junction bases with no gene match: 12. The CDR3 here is CASTPRASGIPYEQYF. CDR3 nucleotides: TGTGCCAGTACCCCGCGAGCTAGCGGGATCCCCTACGAGCAGTACTTC.

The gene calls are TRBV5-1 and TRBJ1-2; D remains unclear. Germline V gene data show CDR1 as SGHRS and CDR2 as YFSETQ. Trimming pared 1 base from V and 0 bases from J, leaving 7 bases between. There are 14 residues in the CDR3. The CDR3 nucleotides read TGCGCCAGCAGCTTGTCAGTAACTAACTATGGCTACACCTTC. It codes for CASSLSVTNYGYTF.

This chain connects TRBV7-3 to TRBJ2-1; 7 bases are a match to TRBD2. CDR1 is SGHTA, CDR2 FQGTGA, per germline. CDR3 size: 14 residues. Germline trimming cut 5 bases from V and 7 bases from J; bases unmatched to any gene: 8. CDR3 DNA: TGTGCCAGCAGCCCTAGCTGGGGGGGAAATGAGCAGTTCTTC. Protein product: CASSPSWGGNEQFF.

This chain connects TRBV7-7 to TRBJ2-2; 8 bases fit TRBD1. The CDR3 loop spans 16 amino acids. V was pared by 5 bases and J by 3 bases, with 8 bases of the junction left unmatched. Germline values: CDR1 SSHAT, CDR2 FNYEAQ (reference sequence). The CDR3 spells CASSADQGADTGELFF. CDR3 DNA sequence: TGTGCCAGCAGCGCAGACCAGGGGGCGGACACCGGGGAGCTGTTTTTT.

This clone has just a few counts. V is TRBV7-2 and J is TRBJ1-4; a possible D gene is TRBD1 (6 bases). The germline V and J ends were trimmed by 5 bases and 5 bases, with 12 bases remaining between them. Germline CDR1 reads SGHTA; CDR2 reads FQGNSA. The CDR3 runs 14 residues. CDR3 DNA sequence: TGTGCCAGCAGCACCGGGACAAGCAATGAAAAACTGTTTTTT. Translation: CASSTGTSNEKLFF.

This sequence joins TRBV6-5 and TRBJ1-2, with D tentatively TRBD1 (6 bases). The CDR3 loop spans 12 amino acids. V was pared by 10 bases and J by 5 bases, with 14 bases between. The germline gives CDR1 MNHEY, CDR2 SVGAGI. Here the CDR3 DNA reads TGTGCCACGAGACAGGACTTTTATGGCTACACCTTC. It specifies CATRQDFYGYTF.

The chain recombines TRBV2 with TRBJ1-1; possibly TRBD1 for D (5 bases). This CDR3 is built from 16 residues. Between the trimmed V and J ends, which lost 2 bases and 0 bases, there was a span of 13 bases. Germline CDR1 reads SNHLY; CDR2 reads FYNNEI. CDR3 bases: TGTGCCAGCAGTGAAAGCAGGGTTAGGATGAACACTGAAGCTTTCTTT. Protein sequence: CASSESRVRMNTEAFF.

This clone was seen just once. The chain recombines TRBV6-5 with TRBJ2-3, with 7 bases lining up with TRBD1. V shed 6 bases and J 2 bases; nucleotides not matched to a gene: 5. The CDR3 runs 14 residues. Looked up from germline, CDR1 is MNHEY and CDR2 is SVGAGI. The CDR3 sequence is CASRLDRYTDTQYF. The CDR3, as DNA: TGTGCCAGCAGATTGGACAGGTACACAGATACGCAGTATTTT.

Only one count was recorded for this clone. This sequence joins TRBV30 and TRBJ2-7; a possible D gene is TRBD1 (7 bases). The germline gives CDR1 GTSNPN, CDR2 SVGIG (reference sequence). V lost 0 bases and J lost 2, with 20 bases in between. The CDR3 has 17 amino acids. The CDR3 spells CAWSVAPGGPKAYEQYF. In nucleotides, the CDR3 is TGTGCCTGGAGTGTAGCCCCAGGGGGGCCTAAGGCCTACGAGCAGTACTTC.

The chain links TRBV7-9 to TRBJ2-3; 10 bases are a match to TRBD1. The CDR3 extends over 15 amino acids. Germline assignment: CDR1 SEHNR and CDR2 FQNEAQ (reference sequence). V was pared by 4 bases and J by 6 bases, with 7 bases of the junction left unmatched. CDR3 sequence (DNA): TGTGCCAGCAGCTCCACCGGGACAGGGGTCGATACGCAGTATTTT. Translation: CASSSTGTGVDTQYF.

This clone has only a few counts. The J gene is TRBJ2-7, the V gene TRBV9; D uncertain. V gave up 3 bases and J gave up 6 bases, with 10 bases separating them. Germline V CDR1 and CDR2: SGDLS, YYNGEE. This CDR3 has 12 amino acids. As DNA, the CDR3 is TGTGCCAGCAGCGCCCCGAACGGCGAGCAGTACTTC. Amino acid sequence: CASSAPNGEQYF.